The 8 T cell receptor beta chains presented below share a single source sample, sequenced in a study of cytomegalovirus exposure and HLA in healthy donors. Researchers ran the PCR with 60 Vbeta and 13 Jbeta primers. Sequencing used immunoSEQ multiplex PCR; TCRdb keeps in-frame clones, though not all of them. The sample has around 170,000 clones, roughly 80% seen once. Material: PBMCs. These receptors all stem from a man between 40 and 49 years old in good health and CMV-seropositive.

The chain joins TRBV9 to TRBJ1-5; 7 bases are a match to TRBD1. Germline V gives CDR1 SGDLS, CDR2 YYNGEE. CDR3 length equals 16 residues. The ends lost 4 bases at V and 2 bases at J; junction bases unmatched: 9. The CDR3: CASSPQTGSGNQPQHF. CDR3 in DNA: TGTGCCAGCAGCCCGCAGACAGGGAGTGGCAATCAGCCCCAGCATTTT.

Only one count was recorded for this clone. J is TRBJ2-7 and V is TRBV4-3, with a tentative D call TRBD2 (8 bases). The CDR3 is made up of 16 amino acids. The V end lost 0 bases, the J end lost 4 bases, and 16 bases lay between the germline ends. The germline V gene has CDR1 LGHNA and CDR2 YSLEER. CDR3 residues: CASSQDPGGGVYEQYF. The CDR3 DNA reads TGCGCCAGCAGCCAAGATCCGGGAGGGGGCGTGTACGAGCAGTACTTC.

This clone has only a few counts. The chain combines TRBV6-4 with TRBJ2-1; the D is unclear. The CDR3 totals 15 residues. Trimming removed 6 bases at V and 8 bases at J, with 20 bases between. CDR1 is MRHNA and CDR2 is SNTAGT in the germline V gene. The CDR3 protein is CASSPQSTALDEQFF. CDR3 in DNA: TGTGCCAGCAGCCCCCAAAGTACCGCGCTTGATGAGCAGTTCTTC.

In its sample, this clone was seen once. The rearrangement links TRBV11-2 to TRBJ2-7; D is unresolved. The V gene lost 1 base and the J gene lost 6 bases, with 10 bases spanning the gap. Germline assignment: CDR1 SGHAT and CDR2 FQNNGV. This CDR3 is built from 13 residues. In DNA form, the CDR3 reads TGTGCCAGCAGCTTAGTGGGCCTCGGCGAGCAGTACTTC. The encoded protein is CASSLVGLGEQYF.

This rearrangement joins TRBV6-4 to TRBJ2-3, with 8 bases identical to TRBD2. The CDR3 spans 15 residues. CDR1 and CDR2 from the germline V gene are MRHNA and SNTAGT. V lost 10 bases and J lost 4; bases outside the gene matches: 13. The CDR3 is CAISTAGGNADTQYF. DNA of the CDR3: TGTGCCATCTCGACGGCGGGGGGCAACGCAGATACGCAGTATTTT.

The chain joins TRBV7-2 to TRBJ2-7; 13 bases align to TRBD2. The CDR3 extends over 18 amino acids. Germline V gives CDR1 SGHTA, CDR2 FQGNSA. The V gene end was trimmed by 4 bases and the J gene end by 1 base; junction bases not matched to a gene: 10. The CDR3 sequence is CASSSQLAGGPMSYEQYF. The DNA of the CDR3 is TGTGCCAGCAGCTCGCAACTAGCGGGGGGGCCGATGTCCTACGAGCAGTACTTC.

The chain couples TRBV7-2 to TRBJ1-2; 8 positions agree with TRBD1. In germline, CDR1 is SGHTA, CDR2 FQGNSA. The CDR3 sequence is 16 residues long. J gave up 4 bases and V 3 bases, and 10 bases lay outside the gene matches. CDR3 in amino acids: CASSLQTGVQVYGYTF. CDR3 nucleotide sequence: TGTGCCAGCAGCTTGCAGACAGGGGTTCAGGTCTATGGCTACACCTTC. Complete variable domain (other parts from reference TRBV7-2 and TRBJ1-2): GAGVSQSPSNKVTEKGKDVELRCDPISGHTALYWYRQSLGQGLEFLIYFQGNSAPDKSGLPSDRFSAERTGGSVSTLTIQRTQQEDSAVYLCASSLQTGVQVYGYTFGSGTRLTVV.

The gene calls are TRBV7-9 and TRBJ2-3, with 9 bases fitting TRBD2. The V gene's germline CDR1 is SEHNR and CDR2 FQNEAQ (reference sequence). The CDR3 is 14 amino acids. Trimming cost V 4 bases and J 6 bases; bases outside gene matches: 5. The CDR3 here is CASSSGLAVDTQYF. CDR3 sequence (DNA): TGTGCCAGCAGCTCGGGACTAGCAGTCGATACGCAGTATTTT.